This record concerns one TCR beta chain sequence. Its antigen remains unidentified. Data came from immunoSEQ multiplex PCR; TCRdb stores just in-frame clones and leaves some out. The sample shows about 220,000 clones, 90% to 95% of them seen only once. With 7 bases clipped from V and 7 bases from J, the junction kept 10 bases outside the gene matches. This CDR3 region has 15 residues. The germline gives CDR1 LNHDA, CDR2 SQIVND (reference sequence). The sample originates from a study of T cell responses to AZD1222 COVID-19 vaccine. Findings of the study overall: In all cases, repertoires were sampled only after the peak T cell response. When two AZD1222 doses had been given, Spike-specific TCR breadth and depth rose. Females outnumbered males among donors, who were mostly white British; clonal diversity was possibly underestimated.

The V and J genes are TRBV19 and TRBJ1-6, with 7 bases identical to TRBD1. Sequenced here: peripheral blood, sampled on day 0 of MenACWY control vaccination. The TCR originated in an adult in good health. For the CDR3, the DNA is TGTGCCAGTACCCAAACAGGGGTGGGGAATTCACCCCTCCACTTT. It encodes CASTQTGVGNSPLHF.